Here is one T cell receptor beta chain with its context. Participants, about 18 to 95 years old, spanned approximately 25 US areas. Original processing notes: Amplification of reference gene primers was used by the study to estimate nucleated cell counts. Produced via immunoSEQ multiplex PCR; TCRdb's table is partial and in-frame only. Clone size and the V and J calls come from that table; the DNA yielded D and trimming. Among about 210,000 clones listed, 80% were seen once. The source of the sample is a study of blood T cell repertoires in COVID-19. After removal of 5 bases from V and 2 bases from J, the junction contained 2 bases not matched to a gene. The V gene's germline CDR1 is WSHSY and CDR2 SAAADI. The CDR3 spans 14 residues.

Material: PBMCs or T cells enriched from blood (not recorded which). This receptor was obtained from a man aged 25-40 years with acute COVID-19. V usage is TRBV10-2 and J usage is TRBJ2-7, with TRBD2 matching 11 bases. CDR3 residues: CASSHSGGAYEQYF. The CDR3 coding sequence is TGCGCCAGCAGTCATAGCGGGGGGGCCTACGAGCAGTACTTC.